The present entry profiles one T cell receptor (beta chain) with its context. This entry comes from a study of blood T cell repertoires in COVID-19. Here immunoSEQ multiplex PCR was the method, and the copy in TCRdb shows in-frame clones only, minus some. The sample consists of 350,000 to 450,000 clones, roughly 86% of them appearing once. CDR3 length: 13 amino acids. V trimming: 6 bases; J trimming: 7 bases; junction bases outside the gene matches: 4. Germline V gene sequence: CDR1 LGHNT, CDR2 FRNRAP. Sequencing was performed on peripheral blood. The chain joins TRBV12-5 to TRBJ2-1; 9 bases match TRBD2. This clonotype originated in a human donor in a cohort sampled during active COVID-19. Here the CDR3 reads CASGDSGGNEQFF. DNA of the CDR3: TGTGCTAGTGGCGATAGCGGGGGAAATGAGCAGTTCTTC.